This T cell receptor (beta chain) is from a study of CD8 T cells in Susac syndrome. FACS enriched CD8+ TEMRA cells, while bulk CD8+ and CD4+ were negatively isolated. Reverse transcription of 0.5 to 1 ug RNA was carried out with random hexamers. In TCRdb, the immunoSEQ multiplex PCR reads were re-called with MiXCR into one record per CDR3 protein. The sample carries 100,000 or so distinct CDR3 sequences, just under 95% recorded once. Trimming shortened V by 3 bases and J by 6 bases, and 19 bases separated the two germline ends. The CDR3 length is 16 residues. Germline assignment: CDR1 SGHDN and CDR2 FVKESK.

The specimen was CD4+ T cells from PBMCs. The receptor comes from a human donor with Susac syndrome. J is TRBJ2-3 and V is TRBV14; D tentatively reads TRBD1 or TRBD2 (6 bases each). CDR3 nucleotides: TGTGCCAGCAGCCACCTGACAGGCCCTGGGAGGGATACGCAGTATTTT. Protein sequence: CASSHLTGPGRDTQYF.